One sample yielded the 10 T cell receptor beta chains listed below, sequenced in a study of Graves' ophthalmopathy and Graves' hyperthyroidism. RNA transcripts served as template for amplifying TCR beta CDR3 sequences. In the first round, RT-PCR was carried out with HTBI primers, and a multiplex PCR formed the second round. Each CDR3 protein gets one entry after TCRdb re-called the multiplex PCR reads with MiXCR. The data contain 400,000 or so distinct CDR3 sequences, 15% of them singletons. Sequencing was done on a sample of peripheral blood. These receptors all come from a woman aged 18 to 35 with stable Graves' hyperthyroidism.

This clonotype occurred many times. The CDR3 coding sequence is TGCGCCAGCAGCACAGGACAGTGGGGGCTGTCCTACGAGCAGTACTTC. It is translated as CASSTGQWGLSYEQYF. The chain recombines TRBV5-1 with TRBJ2-7; maybe TRBD1 (6 bases). CDR3 length: 16 residues. Deletions cut 4 bases from V and 1 base from J, with 18 bases between. Looked up from germline, CDR1 is SGHRS and CDR2 is YFSETQ. Combining the CDR3 with reference TRBV5-1 and TRBJ2-7 gives the whole variable domain KAGVTQTPRYLIKTRGQQVTLSCSPISGHRSVSWYQQTPGQGLQFLFEYFSETQRNKGNFPGRFSGRQFSNSRSEMNVSTLELGDSALYLCASSTGQWGLSYEQYFGPGTRLTVT.

This clonotype was seen repeatedly, ten times or more. The chain employs TRBV5-1 and TRBJ2-7; 9 bases agree with TRBD1. The trim removed 6 bases at V and 4 bases at J, leaving 8 bases unmatched. The germline V gene encodes CDR1 SGHRS and CDR2 YFSETQ. The CDR3 spans 14 residues. The DNA of the CDR3 is TGCGCCAGCAAACCGGTGGACAGGGGATACGAGCAGTACTTC. Translating it yields CASKPVDRGYEQYF. Full variable domain (remainder filled in from reference TRBV5-1 and TRBJ2-7): KAGVTQTPRYLIKTRGQQVTLSCSPISGHRSVSWYQQTPGQGLQFLFEYFSETQRNKGNFPGRFSGRQFSNSRSEMNVSTLELGDSALYLCASKPVDRGYEQYFGPGTRLTVT.

The chain combines TRBV5-6 with TRBJ1-1; D might be TRBD1 (5 bases). The length of the CDR3 is 15 residues. CDR1 is SGHDT and CDR2 is YYEEEE in the germline V gene. Trimming removed 1 base at V and 9 bases at J, with 19 bases between. In nucleotides, the CDR3 is TGTGCCAGCAGCTTGTCTATTCTCCAGGGAAGCCAAGCTTTCTTT. Translating gives CASSLSILQGSQAFF.

The sample holds many counts of this clonotype. The V and J genes are TRBV6-2 or TRBV6-3 and TRBJ2-7, with D possibly matching TRBD2 (5 bases). V was trimmed by 6 bases and J by 3 bases, leaving 12 bases between them. This CDR3 contains 13 residues. CDR1 MNHEY and CDR2 SVGEGT come from the germline V gene. In nucleotides, the CDR3 is TGTGCCAGCAGATCCCGGGGAGACTACGAGCAGTACTTC. Translating it yields CASRSRGDYEQYF.

This clonotype was found many times. V gene TRBV6-1 combines with J gene TRBJ2-5; D is unresolved. CDR1 is MNHNS, CDR2 SASEGT, per germline. Deletions cut 7 bases from V and 5 bases from J, with 14 bases between. The CDR3 has 13 amino acids. The CDR3 here is CASKTAVRETQYF. DNA for the CDR3: TGTGCCAGCAAGACGGCGGTCCGGGAGACCCAGTACTTC.

This clonotype was counted at least ten times. The chain carries TRBV6-1 and TRBJ2-7; D is possibly TRBD1 (6 bases). The CDR3 runs to 14 residues. Looked up from germline, CDR1 is MNHNS and CDR2 is SASEGT. The germline V and J ends were trimmed by 4 bases and 0 bases, with 10 bases remaining between them. CDR3 bases: TGTGCCAGCAGTGTCGGGACATCCTCCTACGAGCAGTACTTC. The encoded protein is CASSVGTSSYEQYF.

The J gene is TRBJ2-7, the V gene TRBV11-2; TRBD1 matches at 9 bases. The V and J ends lost 5 bases and 7 bases, in that order; junction bases with no gene match: 6. The germline CDR1 and CDR2 sequences are SGHAT and FQNNGV. This CDR3 is built from 13 residues. CDR3 nucleotide sequence: TGTGCCAGCAGCGGGGACAGGGAATGGGAGCAGTACTTC. Its protein is CASSGDREWEQYF.

This clonotype was observed many times. The chain is built from TRBV12-5 and TRBJ2-2, with a possible D match to TRBD1 (5 bases). V shed 2 bases and J shed 8 bases, with 15 bases lying between them. The CDR3 consists of 15 residues. Germline lookup yields CDR1 LGHNT and CDR2 FRNRAP. For the CDR3, the DNA is TGTGCTAGTGGTTTGAACAGGCTCATCGCGGGGGAGCTGTTTTTT. This codes for CASGLNRLIAGELFF.

There are many counts of this clonotype. The J gene is TRBJ2-7, the V gene TRBV20-1; 10 bases are shared with TRBD2. J lost 2 bases, V lost 6 bases, and 4 bases had no gene match. There are 13 residues in the CDR3. Germline values: CDR1 DFQATT, CDR2 SNEGSKA (reference sequence). The CDR3 protein is CSAWTSGTYEQYF. The CDR3 DNA reads as TGCAGTGCATGGACTAGCGGTACCTACGAGCAGTACTTC.

The sample holds many counts of this clonotype. The chain combines TRBV6-1 with TRBJ1-5; D possibly corresponds to TRBD1 (5 bases). The V gene lost 2 bases and the J gene lost 7 bases, with 12 bases spanning the gap. CDR1 is MNHNS, CDR2 SASEGT, per germline. The length of the CDR3 is 14 residues. This chain's CDR3 is CASSEMSGQQPQHF. The DNA of the CDR3 is TGTGCCAGCAGTGAAATGTCAGGGCAGCAGCCCCAGCATTTT.